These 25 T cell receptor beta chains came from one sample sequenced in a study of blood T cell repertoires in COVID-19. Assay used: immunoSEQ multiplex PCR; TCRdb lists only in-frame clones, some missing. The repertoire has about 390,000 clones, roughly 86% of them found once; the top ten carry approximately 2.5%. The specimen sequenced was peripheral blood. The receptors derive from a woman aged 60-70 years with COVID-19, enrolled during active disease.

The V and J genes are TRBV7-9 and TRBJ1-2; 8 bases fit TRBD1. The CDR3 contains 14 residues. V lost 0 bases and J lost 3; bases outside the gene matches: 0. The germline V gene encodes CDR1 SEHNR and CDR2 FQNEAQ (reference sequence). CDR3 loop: CASSLAGQDYGYTF. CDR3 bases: TGTGCCAGCAGCTTAGCGGGACAGGACTATGGCTACACCTTC.

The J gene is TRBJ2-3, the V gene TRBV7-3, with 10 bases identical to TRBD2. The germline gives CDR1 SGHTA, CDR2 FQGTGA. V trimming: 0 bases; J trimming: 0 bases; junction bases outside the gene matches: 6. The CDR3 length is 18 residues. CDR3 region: CASSLTSGGSSSTDTQYF. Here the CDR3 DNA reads TGTGCCAGCAGCTTAACTAGCGGGGGGAGTTCTAGCACAGATACGCAGTATTTT.

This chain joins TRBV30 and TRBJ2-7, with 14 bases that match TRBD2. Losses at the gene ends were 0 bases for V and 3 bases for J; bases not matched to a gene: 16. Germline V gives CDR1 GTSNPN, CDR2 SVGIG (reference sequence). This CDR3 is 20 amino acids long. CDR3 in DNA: TGTGCCTGGAGTGTATGGAGGACTAGCGGGGGGCATACGATGGGCTACGAGCAGTACTTC. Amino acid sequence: CAWSVWRTSGGHTMGYEQYF.

The CDR3 DNA sequence: TGTGCCAGCTCACCAGTCAGGGAGGGTGCCGACGAGCAGTACTTC. Encoded protein: CASSPVREGADEQYF. The chain recombines TRBV18 with TRBJ2-7; the match to TRBD2 covers 7 bases. The trim removed 2 bases at V and 5 bases at J, leaving 9 bases unmatched. This CDR3 has 15 residues. Germline CDR1 reads KGHSH; CDR2 reads LQKENI.

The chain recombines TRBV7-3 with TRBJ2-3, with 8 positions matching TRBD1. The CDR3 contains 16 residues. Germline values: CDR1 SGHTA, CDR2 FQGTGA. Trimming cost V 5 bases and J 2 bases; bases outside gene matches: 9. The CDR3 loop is CASSLRGQGNTDTQYF. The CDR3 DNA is TGTGCCAGCAGCCTACGCGGACAGGGAAACACAGATACGCAGTATTTT.

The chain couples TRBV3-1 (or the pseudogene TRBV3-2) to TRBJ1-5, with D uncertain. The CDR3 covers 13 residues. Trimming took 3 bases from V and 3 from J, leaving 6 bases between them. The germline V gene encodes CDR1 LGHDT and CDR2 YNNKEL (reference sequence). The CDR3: CASSQTDNQPQHF. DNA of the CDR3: TGTGCCAGCAGCCAGACTGACAATCAGCCCCAGCATTTT.

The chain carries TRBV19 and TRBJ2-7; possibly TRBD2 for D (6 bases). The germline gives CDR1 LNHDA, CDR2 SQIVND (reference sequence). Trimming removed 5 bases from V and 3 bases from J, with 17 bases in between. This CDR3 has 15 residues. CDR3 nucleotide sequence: TGTGCCAGTAGTGATGGGGGGTCAGGGAGCTACGAGCAGTACTTC. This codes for CASSDGGSGSYEQYF.

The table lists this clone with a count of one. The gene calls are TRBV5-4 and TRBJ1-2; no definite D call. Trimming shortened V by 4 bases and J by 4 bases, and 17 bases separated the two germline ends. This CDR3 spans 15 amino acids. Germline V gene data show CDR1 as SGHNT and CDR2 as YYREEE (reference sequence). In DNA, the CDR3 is TGTGCCAGCAGCGATTTAGAGGGCCTCCGCTATGGCTACACCTTC. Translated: CASSDLEGLRYGYTF. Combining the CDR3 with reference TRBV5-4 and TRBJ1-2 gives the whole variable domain ETGVTQSPTHLIKTRGQQVTLRCSSQSGHNTVSWYQQALGQGPQFIFQYYREEENGRGNFPPRFSGLQFPNYSSELNVNALELDDSALYLCASSDLEGLRYGYTFGSGTRLTVV.

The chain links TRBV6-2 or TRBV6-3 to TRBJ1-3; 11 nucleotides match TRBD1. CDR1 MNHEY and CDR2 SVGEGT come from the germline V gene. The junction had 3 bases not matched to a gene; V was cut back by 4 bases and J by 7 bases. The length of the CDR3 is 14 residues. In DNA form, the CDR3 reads TGTGCCAGCAGTTTCGGACAGGGGGCGAACACCATATATTTT. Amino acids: CASSFGQGANTIYF.

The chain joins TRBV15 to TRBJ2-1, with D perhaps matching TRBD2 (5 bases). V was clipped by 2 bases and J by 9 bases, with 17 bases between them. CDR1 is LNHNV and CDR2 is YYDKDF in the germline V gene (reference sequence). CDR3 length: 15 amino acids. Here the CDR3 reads CATSRKIRGGGEQFF. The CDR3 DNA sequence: TGTGCCACCAGCAGAAAAATACGAGGAGGAGGTGAGCAGTTCTTC.

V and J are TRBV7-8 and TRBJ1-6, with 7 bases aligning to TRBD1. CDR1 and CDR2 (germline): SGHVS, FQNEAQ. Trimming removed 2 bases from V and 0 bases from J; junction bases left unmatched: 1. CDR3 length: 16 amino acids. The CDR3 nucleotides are TGTGCCAGCAGCTTATGGGACAGCTCCTATAATTCACCCCTCCACTTT. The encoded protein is CASSLWDSSYNSPLHF.

The CDR3 loop reads CASSVRQLNQPQHF. The CDR3 nucleotides are TGTGCCAGCAGTGTAAGACAGCTCAATCAGCCCCAGCATTTT. J is TRBJ1-5 and V is TRBV2; weak D call: TRBD1 (5 bases). The CDR3 spans 14 residues. Trimming removed 4 bases from V and 3 bases from J, with 10 bases in between. Germline V lookup: CDR1 SNHLY, CDR2 FYNNEI.

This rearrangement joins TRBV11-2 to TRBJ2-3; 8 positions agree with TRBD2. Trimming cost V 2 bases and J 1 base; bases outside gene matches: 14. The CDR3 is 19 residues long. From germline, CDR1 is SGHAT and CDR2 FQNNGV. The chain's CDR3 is CASSLRYGGALKCTDTQYF. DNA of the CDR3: TGTGCCAGCAGCTTAAGGTACGGGGGGGCTTTAAAGTGCACAGATACGCAGTATTTT.

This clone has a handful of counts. CDR3 bases: TGTGCCAGCTCACCTGGGACAGAGAACTATGGCTACACCTTC. As protein: CASSPGTENYGYTF. This chain connects TRBV18 to TRBJ1-2; TRBD1 aligns across 7 bases. The germline V gene encodes CDR1 KGHSH and CDR2 LQKENI. The CDR3 runs 14 residues. The junction had 3 bases not matched to a gene; V was cut back by 3 bases and J by 2 bases.

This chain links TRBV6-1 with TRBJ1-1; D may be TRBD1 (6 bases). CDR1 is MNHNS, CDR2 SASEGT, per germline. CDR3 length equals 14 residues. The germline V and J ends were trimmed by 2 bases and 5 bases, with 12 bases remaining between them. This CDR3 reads CASSEPPRGTEAFF. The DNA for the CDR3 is TGTGCCAGCAGTGAACCCCCCAGGGGAACTGAAGCTTTCTTT.

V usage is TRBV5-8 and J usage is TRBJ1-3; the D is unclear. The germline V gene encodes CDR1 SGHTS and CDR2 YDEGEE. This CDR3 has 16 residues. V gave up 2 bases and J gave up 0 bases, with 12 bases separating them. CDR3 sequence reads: CASSLVFGSSGNTIYF. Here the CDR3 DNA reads TGTGCCAGCAGCTTAGTTTTCGGGAGCTCTGGAAACACCATATATTTT.

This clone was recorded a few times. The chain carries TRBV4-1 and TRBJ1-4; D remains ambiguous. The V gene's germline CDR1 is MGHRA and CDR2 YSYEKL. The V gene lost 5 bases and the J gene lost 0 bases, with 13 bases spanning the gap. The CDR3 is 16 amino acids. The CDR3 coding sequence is TGCGCCAGCAGCATAACTCCGGGAACAACTAATGAAAAACTGTTTTTT. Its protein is CASSITPGTTNEKLFF.

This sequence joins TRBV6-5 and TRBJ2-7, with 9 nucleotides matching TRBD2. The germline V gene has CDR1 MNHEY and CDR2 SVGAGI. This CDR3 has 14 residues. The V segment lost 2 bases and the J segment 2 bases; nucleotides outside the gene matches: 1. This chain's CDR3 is CASSYKRGAYEQYF. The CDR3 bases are TGTGCCAGCAGTTACAAGCGGGGGGCCTACGAGCAGTACTTC.

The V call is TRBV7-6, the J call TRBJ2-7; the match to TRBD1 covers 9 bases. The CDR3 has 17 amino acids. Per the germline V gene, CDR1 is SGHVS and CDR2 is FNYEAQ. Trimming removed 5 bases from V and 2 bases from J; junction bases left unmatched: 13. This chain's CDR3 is CASSPEAAGQGPYEQYF. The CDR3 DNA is TGTGCCAGCAGCCCCGAAGCCGCGGGACAGGGTCCCTACGAGCAGTACTTC.

CDR3 residues: CATSVGGQGADTQYF. The CDR3 DNA reads as TGTGCCACCAGTGTGGGTGGACAGGGTGCAGATACGCAGTATTTT. The chain uses TRBV24-1 and TRBJ2-3; 8 nucleotides align to TRBD1. The V gene end was trimmed by 5 bases and the J gene end by 4 bases; junction bases not matched to a gene: 7. This CDR3 comprises 15 residues. In germline, CDR1 is KGHDR, CDR2 SFDVKD.

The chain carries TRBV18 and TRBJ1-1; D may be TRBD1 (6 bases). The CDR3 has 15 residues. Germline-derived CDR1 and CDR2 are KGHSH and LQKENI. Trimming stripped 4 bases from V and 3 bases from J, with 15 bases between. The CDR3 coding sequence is TGTGCCAGCTCACTCCAACAGGGTGTCGACACTGAAGCTTTCTTT. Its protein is CASSLQQGVDTEAFF.

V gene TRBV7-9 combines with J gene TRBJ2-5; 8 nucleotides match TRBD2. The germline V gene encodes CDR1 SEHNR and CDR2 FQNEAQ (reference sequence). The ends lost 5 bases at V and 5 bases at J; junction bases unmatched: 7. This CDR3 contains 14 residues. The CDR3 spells CASSPTAGAETQYF. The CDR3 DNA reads TGTGCCAGCAGCCCAACAGCGGGGGCTGAGACCCAGTACTTC.

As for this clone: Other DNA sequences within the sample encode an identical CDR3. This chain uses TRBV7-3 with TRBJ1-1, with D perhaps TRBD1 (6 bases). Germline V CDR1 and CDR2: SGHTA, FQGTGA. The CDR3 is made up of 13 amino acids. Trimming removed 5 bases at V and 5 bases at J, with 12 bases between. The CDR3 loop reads CASSPQGPTEAFF. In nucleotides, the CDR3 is TGTGCCAGCAGCCCACAGGGCCCAACTGAAGCTTTCTTT.

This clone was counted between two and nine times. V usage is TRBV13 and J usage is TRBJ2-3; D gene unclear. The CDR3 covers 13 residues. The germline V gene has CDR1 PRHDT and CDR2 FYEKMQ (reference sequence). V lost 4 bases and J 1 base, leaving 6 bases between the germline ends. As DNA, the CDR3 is TGTGCCAGCAGCTCCCCAGGCACAGATACGCAGTATTTT. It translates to CASSSPGTDTQYF.

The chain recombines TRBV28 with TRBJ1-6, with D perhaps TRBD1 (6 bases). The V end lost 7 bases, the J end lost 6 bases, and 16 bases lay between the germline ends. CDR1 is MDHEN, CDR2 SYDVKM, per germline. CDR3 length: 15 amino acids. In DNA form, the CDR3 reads TGTGCCAGCACCTACTCAAAAGGGGGTAATTCACCCCTCCACTTT. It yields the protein CASTYSKGGNSPLHF. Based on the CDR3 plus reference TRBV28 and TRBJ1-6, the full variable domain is DVKVTQSSRYLVKRTGEKVFLECVQDMDHENMFWYRQDPGLGLRLIYFSYDVKMKEKGDIPEGYSVSREKKERFSLILESASTNQTSMYLCASTYSKGGNSPLHFGNGTRLTVT.